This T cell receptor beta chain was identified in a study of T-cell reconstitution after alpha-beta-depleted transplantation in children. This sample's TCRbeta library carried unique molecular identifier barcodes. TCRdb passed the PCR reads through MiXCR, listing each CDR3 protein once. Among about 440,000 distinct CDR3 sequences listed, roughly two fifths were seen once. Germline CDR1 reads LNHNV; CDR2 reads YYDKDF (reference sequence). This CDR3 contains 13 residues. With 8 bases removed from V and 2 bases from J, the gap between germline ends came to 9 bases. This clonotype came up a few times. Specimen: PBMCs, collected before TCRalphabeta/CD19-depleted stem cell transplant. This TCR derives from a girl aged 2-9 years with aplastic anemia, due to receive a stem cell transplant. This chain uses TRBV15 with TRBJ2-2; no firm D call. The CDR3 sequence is CATGSSNTGELFF. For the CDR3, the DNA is TGTGCCACCGGGTCTTCCAACACCGGGGAGCTGTTTTTT.